This T cell receptor (beta chain) comes out of a study of cytomegalovirus exposure and HLA in healthy donors. Primers included in the PCR were 60 Vbeta and 13 Jbeta primers. The method was immunoSEQ multiplex PCR; TCRdb's version includes in-frame clones alone and lacks a portion of them. The sample shows some 150,000 clones, roughly 84% of them seen only once. In regard to this clone: Its target is unknown.

General observations from the study: For presence/absence analyses, sequencing depth was assumed to be roughly uniform across donors.

The specimen sequenced was PBMCs. This receptor was obtained from a male donor in good health and CMV-seronegative.

The CDR3 loop is CASSVLQAVVYGYTF. In DNA form, the CDR3 reads TGTGCCAGTAGTGTTCTACAGGCAGTGGTCTATGGCTACACCTTC. The chain uses TRBV19 and TRBJ1-2; D may be TRBD1 (5 bases). This CDR3 is built from 15 residues. Trimming removed 5 bases at V and 4 bases at J, with 17 bases between. The germline V gene encodes CDR1 LNHDA and CDR2 SQIVND (reference sequence).